This TCR beta chain was profiled in a study of glioma-infiltrating T cells. Using RNA template, CDR3s of TCR alpha and beta were amplified with iRepertoire arm-PCR. TCRdb used MiXCR to reprocess the multiplex PCR reads, holding one entry per CDR3 protein. The top ten clones hold 25% to 30% of a sample with 100,000 to 150,000 distinct CDR3 sequences, about 25% of them seen once. The receptor's source is a human donor with low-grade glioma or glioblastoma, undergoing nonglioma brain surgery, or in good health (not recorded which). The sample comprised glioma tissue, nonneoplastic brain tissue, or PBMCs (not recorded which).

CDR3 protein: CASSTGAGGAEAFF. In nucleotides, the CDR3 is TGTGCCAGTAGTACTGGGGCTGGAGGGGCTGAAGCTTTCTTT. V is TRBV19 and J is TRBJ1-1, with D perhaps matching TRBD1 (5 bases). The germline V gene encodes CDR1 LNHDA and CDR2 SQIVND (reference sequence). V lost 4 bases and J 6 bases, leaving 15 bases between the germline ends. The CDR3 has 14 residues.